Each of the 3 T cell receptor beta chains below was sequenced from the same sample in a study of T cell repertoires in cytomegalovirus infection. TCRdb recomputed calls from the reads with MiXCR, one row per CDR3 protein. Found here are around 170,000 distinct CDR3 sequences, roughly 18% of them singletons; the top ten hold around a sixth. The sample taken for sequencing was CD8+ T cells from PBMCs. These receptor sequences come from a human donor in good health (CMV status not recorded). Some clones in this sample may be carry-over from other donors' samples.

The chain is built from TRBV28 and TRBJ2-3; D unclear. V was shortened by 1 base and J by 2 bases, with 10 bases between the two germline ends. CDR3 size: 15 residues. Germline assignment: CDR1 MDHEN and CDR2 SYDVKM. This chain's CDR3 is CASSLYQRDTDTQYF. The CDR3 DNA follows: TGTGCCAGCAGTTTATATCAAAGGGACACAGATACGCAGTATTTT.

The chain uses TRBV7-2 and TRBJ2-3, with 10 bases that match TRBD2. Germline V gene data show CDR1 as SGHTA and CDR2 as FQGNSA. The CDR3 covers 19 residues. The V segment lost 3 bases and the J segment 0 bases; nucleotides outside the gene matches: 12. CDR3 residues: CASSFDLAGGLSSTDTQYF. The CDR3 DNA sequence: TGTGCCAGCAGCTTTGATTTAGCGGGAGGACTGTCGAGCACAGATACGCAGTATTTT.

The table lists this clonotype with many counts. The chain has TRBV7-2 and TRBJ2-1; no clear D. V was shortened by 1 base and J by 7 bases, with 5 bases between the two germline ends. CDR1 is SGHTA, CDR2 FQGNSA, per germline. The CDR3 is 12 residues long. The CDR3, as DNA: TGTGCCAGCAGCTTAGGGTCGAATGAGCAGTTCTTC. Translating gives CASSLGSNEQFF.